These 9 T cell receptor gamma chains came from one sample sequenced in a study of Vδ1+ human thymocytes. Study-wide results and limits: Highly polyclonal TRG and TRD repertoires with Gaussian CDR3 length distributions appeared in thymus.

What these receptors recognize is not known. RNA was extracted from the cells and then reverse transcribed. Multiplex PCR used pooled V-gene forward primers and a constant-region reverse primer to amplify CDR3s. TCRdb fed the multiplex PCR reads into CATT to redo clone calling. The top ten hold 1.8% of the sample, which has 25,000 to 35,000 gamma-chain clones, roughly 20% seen once. The material sequenced was Vdelta1+ gamma-delta thymocytes from the thymus. Subset defined: FACS-sorted CD3+ TCRalphabeta- TCRVdelta1+ TCRVdelta2- thymocytes. Receptors originate from a boy less than two years old who had congenital heart surgery.

This clone turned up a few times. The chain combines TRGV3 with TRGJ1 or TRGJ2. The germline gives CDR1 VTNTFY, CDR2 YDVSTARD (reference sequence). This CDR3 comprises 13 residues. J was trimmed by 7 bases and V by 1 base; bases with no gene match: 7. The chain's CDR3 is CATWDSRCYKKLF. Written as DNA, the CDR3 is TGTGCCACCTGGGACAGTCGATGCTATAAGAAACTCTTT.

This rearrangement joins TRGV5 to TRGJ1 or TRGJ2. Germline V gives CDR1 VINAFY, CDR2 YDVSNSKD. CDR3 length equals 14 residues. J gave up 8 bases and V 0 bases, and 10 bases lay outside the gene matches. CDR3 in DNA: TGTGCCACCTGGGACAGGCCTCATATGGATAAGAAACTCTTT. Protein: CATWDRPHMDKKLF.

This clone was observed a few times. The chain recombines TRGV9 with TRGJP1. V shed 0 bases, J shed 1 base, and the junction held 2 bases outside the gene matches. Germline V CDR1 and CDR2: GITISATS, ISYDGTV (reference sequence). The CDR3 contains 15 residues. Here the CDR3 DNA reads TGTGCCTTGTGGGAGGTGTCTACCACTGGTTGGTTCAAGATATTT. Translation: CALWEVSTTGWFKIF.

This chain uses TRGV4 with TRGJP2. This CDR3 comprises 16 residues. V lost 4 bases, J lost 2 bases, and 10 bases stayed unmatched. CDR1 and CDR2 from the germline V gene are EGSTGY and YDSYTSSV. CDR3 nucleotides: TGTGCCACCTGGGACGGGCCGAGGAGTAGTGATTGGATCAAGACGTTT. Encoded protein: CATWDGPRSSDWIKTF.

A note on this clone: This CDR3 is also generated by other DNA sequences in the sample. The J gene is TRGJ1 or TRGJ2, the V gene TRGV4. Germline CDR1 and CDR2: EGSTGY and YDSYTSSV. The CDR3 has 11 residues. J gave up 10 bases and V 1 base, and 4 bases lay outside the gene matches. The CDR3 loop is CATWDGQKKLF. The CDR3 DNA follows: TGTGCCACCTGGGATGGTCAGAAGAAACTCTTT.

This clone was counted only a few times. This sequence joins TRGV4 and TRGJ1 or TRGJ2. J was trimmed by 16 bases and V by 0 bases; bases with no gene match: 15. Per germline, CDR1 EGSTGY and CDR2 YDSYTSSV. The CDR3 is made up of 13 amino acids. CDR3 amino acids: CATWDGRLLISLF. CDR3 DNA sequence: TGTGCCACCTGGGATGGGCGCCTACTCATATCGCTCTTT.

As for this clone: Other DNA sequences of this sample code for an identical CDR3. This chain links TRGV9 with TRGJ1 or TRGJ2. V trimming: 2 bases; J trimming: 4 bases; junction bases outside the gene matches: 5. Germline lookup yields CDR1 GITISATS and CDR2 ISYDGTV (reference sequence). This CDR3 comprises 13 residues. CDR3 bases: TGTGCCTTGTGGGAGGGGATCTATTATAAGAAACTCTTT. This sequence encodes CALWEGIYYKKLF.

Regarding this clone: A much larger clone is a single base away; this may be a read error. This chain uses TRGV9 with TRGJ1 or TRGJ2. The germline CDR1 and CDR2 sequences are GITISATS and ISYDGTV (reference sequence). This CDR3 spans 14 amino acids. V lost 0 bases and J lost 2; bases outside the gene matches: 4. In DNA form, the CDR3 reads TGTGCCTTGTGGGAGGTGCGGCATTATTATAAGAAACTCTTT. Protein: CALWEVRHYYKKLF.

This clone was detected a few times. Other DNA sequences from this sample encode an identical CDR3 as well. V usage is TRGV4 and J usage is TRGJ1 or TRGJ2. The length of the CDR3 is 12 residues. Per the germline V gene, CDR1 is EGSTGY and CDR2 is YDSYTSSV. V lost 5 bases, J lost 4 bases, and 5 bases stayed unmatched. The CDR3 spells CATWAPYYKKLF. CDR3 nucleotides: TGTGCCACCTGGGCTCCCTATTATAAGAAACTCTTT.